The 5 T cell receptor beta chains reported below all come from one sample, sequenced in a study of blood T cell repertoires in COVID-19. Produced via immunoSEQ multiplex PCR; TCRdb's table is partial and in-frame only. The table includes about 180,000 clones, approximately 86% detected once. The source material was peripheral blood. The origin of the receptors is a man aged 45-65 years with active or convalescent COVID-19.

This clone was seen only once. The rearrangement links TRBV7-9 to TRBJ1-3; no clear D gene. CDR1 and CDR2 (germline): SEHNR, FQNEAQ (reference sequence). V lost 4 bases and J 0 bases, leaving 13 bases between the germline ends. The CDR3 consists of 16 residues. The CDR3 spells CASSSDTQSSGNTIYF. CDR3 sequence (DNA): TGTGCCAGCAGCTCAGACACACAGAGCTCTGGAAACACCATATATTTT.

This clone was recorded only once. The chain joins TRBV3-1 (or the pseudogene TRBV3-2) to TRBJ2-3, with 8 bases that match TRBD2. The junction had 4 bases not matched to a gene; V was cut back by 1 base and J by 4 bases. The length of the CDR3 is 15 residues. The germline CDR1 and CDR2 sequences are LGHDT and YNNKEL (reference sequence). In DNA, the CDR3 is TGTGCCAGCAGCCAAGGGACTAGCTCCGCAGATACGCAGTATTTT. It encodes CASSQGTSSADTQYF.

The chain links TRBV5-1 to TRBJ2-2; TRBD1 matches 9 bases. Germline CDR1 is SGHRS and CDR2 is YFSETQ. The CDR3 contains 15 residues. Losses at the gene ends were 4 bases for V and 5 bases for J; bases not matched to a gene: 6. The CDR3 DNA follows: TGCGCCAGCAGCGAAACAGGGGGCATAACCGGGGAGCTGTTTTTT. This translates into CASSETGGITGELFF.

The chain carries TRBV11-2 and TRBJ2-7; no clear D gene. CDR1 is SGHAT and CDR2 is FQNNGV in the germline V gene. The CDR3 sequence is 14 residues long. The V and J ends lost 1 base and 3 bases respectively, with 10 bases between them. This chain's CDR3 is CASSLVGDNYEQYF. CDR3 coding DNA: TGTGCCAGCAGCTTAGTGGGCGACAACTACGAGCAGTACTTC.

This rearrangement joins TRBV28 to TRBJ1-6; 8 bases match TRBD1. Germline V lookup: CDR1 MDHEN, CDR2 SYDVKM. The CDR3 has 16 amino acids. Unmatched junction bases numbered 14, after V lost 2 bases and J lost 14 bases. The CDR3 DNA reads TGTGCCAGCAGTTTACAGGGGGCTCCCGGGGACCATTCCCTCCACTTT. It translates to CASSLQGAPGDHSLHF. The full variable domain, with the rest looked up from reference TRBV28 and TRBJ1-6, is DVKVTQSSRYLVKRTGEKVFLECVQDMDHENMFWYRQDPGLGLRLIYFSYDVKMKEKGDIPEGYSVSREKKERFSLILESASTNQTSMYLCASSLQGAPGDHSLHFGNGTRLTVT.